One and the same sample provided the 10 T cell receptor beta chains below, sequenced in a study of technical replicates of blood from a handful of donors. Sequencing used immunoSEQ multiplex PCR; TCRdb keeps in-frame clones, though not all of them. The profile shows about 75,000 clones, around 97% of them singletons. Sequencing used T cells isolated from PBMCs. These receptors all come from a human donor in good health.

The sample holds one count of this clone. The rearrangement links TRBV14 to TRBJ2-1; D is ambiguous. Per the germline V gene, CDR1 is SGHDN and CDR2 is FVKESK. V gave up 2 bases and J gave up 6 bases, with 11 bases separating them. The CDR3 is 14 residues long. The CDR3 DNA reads TGTGCCAGCAGCCAAAGATGGTCAGTCAATGAGCAGTTCTTC. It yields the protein CASSQRWSVNEQFF.

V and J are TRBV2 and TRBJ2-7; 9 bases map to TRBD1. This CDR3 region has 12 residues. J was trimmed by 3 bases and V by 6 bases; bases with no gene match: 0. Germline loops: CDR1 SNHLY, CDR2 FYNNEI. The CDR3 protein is CASRDRGYEQYF. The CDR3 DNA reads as TGTGCCAGCAGGGACAGGGGCTACGAGCAGTACTTC.

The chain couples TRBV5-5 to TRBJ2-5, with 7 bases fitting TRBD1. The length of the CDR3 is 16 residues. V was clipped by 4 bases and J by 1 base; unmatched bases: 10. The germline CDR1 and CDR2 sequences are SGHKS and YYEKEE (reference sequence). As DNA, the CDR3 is TGTGCCAGCAGCCCCCGGACAGGATTTTCCCAAGAGACCCAGTACTTC. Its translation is CASSPRTGFSQETQYF.

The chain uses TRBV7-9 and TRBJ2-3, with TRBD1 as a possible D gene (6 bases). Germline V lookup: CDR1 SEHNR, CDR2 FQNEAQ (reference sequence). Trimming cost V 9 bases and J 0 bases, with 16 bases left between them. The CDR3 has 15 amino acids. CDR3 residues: CASSTGTHSTDTQYF. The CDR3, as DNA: TGTGCCAGTTCTACCGGGACACATAGCACAGATACGCAGTATTTT.

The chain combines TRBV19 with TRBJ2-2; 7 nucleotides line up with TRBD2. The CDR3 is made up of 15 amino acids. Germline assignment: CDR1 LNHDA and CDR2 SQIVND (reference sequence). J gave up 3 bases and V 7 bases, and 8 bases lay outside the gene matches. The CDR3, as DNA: TGTGCCAGTACCACTATAGCGGGTCACACCGGGGAGCTGTTTTTT. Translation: CASTTIAGHTGELFF.

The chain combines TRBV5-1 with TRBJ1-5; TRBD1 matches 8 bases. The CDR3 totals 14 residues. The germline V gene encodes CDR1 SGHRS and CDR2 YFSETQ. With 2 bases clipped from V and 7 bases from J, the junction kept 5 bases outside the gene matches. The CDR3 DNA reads TGCGCCAGCAGCTTATCGACAGGGGAGCAGCCCCAGCATTTT. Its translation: CASSLSTGEQPQHF.

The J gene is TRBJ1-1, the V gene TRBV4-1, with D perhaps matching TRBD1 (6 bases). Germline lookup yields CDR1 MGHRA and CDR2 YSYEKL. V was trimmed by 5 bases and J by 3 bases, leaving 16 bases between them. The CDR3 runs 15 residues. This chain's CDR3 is CASSTRQARDTEAFF. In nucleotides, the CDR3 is TGCGCCAGCAGCACCAGACAGGCGCGGGACACTGAAGCTTTCTTT.

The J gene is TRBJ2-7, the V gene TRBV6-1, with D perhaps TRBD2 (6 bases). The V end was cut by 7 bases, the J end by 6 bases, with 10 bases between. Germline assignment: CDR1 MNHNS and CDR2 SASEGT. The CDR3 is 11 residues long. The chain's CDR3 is CASTQGGEQYF. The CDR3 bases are TGTGCCAGCACCCAGGGAGGCGAGCAGTACTTC.

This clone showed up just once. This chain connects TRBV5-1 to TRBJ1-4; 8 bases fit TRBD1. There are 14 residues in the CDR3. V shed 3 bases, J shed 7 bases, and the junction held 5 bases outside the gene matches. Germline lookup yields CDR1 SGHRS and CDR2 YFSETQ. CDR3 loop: CASSSDRDTEKLFF. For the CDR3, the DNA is TGCGCCAGCAGCTCGGACAGGGACACTGAAAAACTGTTTTTT.

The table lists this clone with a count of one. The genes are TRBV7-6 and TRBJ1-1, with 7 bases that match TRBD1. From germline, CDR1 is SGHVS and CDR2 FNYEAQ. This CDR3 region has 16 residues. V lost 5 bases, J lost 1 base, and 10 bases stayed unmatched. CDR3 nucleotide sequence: TGTGCCAGCAGCCTAGGGACAGCTCGAGCGAACACTGAAGCTTTCTTT. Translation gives CASSLGTARANTEAFF.